Below are 15 T cell receptor beta chains sequenced from a single sample in a study of graft-versus-host responses after intestinal transplantation. The data were produced by immunoSEQ multiplex PCR, yet TCRdb's version contains in-frame clones alone and is incomplete. The table shows 20,000 to 30,000 clones, with about 40% occurring only once. The input for sequencing was alloreactive CD4+ T cells from a mixed lymphocyte reaction culture, taken before intestinal transplant. Subset specified: CFSE-low proliferating T cells sorted from approximately six-day pre-transplant mixed lymphocyte reaction (GvH or HvG direction). The receptors were gathered from a human patient who received an intestinal transplant.

The CDR3 DNA reads TGTGCCAGCAGCCAAGGGCCGACAGATACGCAGTATTTT. As protein: CASSQGPTDTQYF. V usage is TRBV4-2 and J usage is TRBJ2-3; no firm D call. The germline gives CDR1 LGHNA, CDR2 YNFKEQ. CDR3 length: 13 amino acids. Trimming removed 1 base from V and 3 bases from J, with 5 bases in between.

The chain has TRBV30 and TRBJ1-2; D call uncertain. The V gene's germline CDR1 is GTSNPN and CDR2 SVGIG (reference sequence). The CDR3 consists of 14 residues. Trimming took off 0 bases at V and 8 bases at J, with 16 bases between the two ends. The CDR3 protein is CAWSVRSRVFGYTF. CDR3 nucleotide sequence: TGTGCCTGGAGTGTACGCTCGAGGGTGTTCGGCTACACCTTC.

This clone appeared a few times. The J gene is TRBJ2-2, the V gene TRBV9, with 8 bases lining up with TRBD2. The CDR3 spans 15 residues. Germline CDR1 reads SGDLS; CDR2 reads YYNGEE. Trimming took 3 bases from V and 3 from J; bases not matched to a gene: 4. This CDR3 is CASSETSGYTGELFF. CDR3 DNA: TGTGCCAGCAGCGAAACTAGCGGTTACACCGGGGAGCTGTTTTTT.

The J gene is TRBJ1-2, the V gene TRBV14; weak D call: TRBD1 (6 bases). The germline V gene has CDR1 SGHDN and CDR2 FVKESK. The CDR3 contains 13 residues. The V gene lost 4 bases and the J gene lost 3 bases, with 9 bases spanning the gap. CDR3 region: CASSPWTDYGYTF. The DNA for the CDR3 is TGTGCCAGCAGCCCGTGGACAGACTATGGCTACACCTTC.

There are a few counts of this clone. CDR3 DNA: TGTGCCAGCAGCTATATCGGGTCCAACACAGATACGCAGTATTTT. As protein: CASSYIGSNTDTQYF. The chain couples TRBV5-6 to TRBJ2-3; D unclear. V lost 3 bases to trimming and J lost 2 bases, with 13 bases between them. The CDR3 length is 15 residues. From germline, CDR1 is SGHDT and CDR2 YYEEEE.

The chain uses TRBV15 and TRBJ1-5, with unresolved D. This CDR3 spans 16 amino acids. The V and J ends lost 5 bases and 2 bases respectively, with 16 bases between them. Germline lookup yields CDR1 LNHNV and CDR2 YYDKDF (reference sequence). The CDR3 sequence: CATSWRERPRNQPQHF. As DNA, the CDR3 is TGTGCCACCAGCTGGCGCGAGAGGCCGCGCAATCAGCCCCAGCATTTT.

The chain couples TRBV4-1 to TRBJ2-2, with D possibly matching TRBD1 (6 bases). Germline V gives CDR1 MGHRA, CDR2 YSYEKL. The CDR3 has 18 residues. V lost 1 base and J 5 bases, leaving 20 bases between the germline ends. CDR3 in amino acids: CASSQVIYRGRDTGELFF. CDR3 sequence (DNA): TGCGCCAGCAGCCAAGTAATCTATAGGGGGAGAGATACCGGGGAGCTGTTTTTT.

V is TRBV6-1 and J is TRBJ2-5; 11 bases agree with TRBD2. CDR1 is MNHNS and CDR2 is SASEGT in the germline V gene. V lost 9 bases and J lost 4; bases outside the gene matches: 1. CDR3 length: 12 amino acids. CDR3 sequence: CASGTSGETQYF. The CDR3 bases are TGTGCCAGTGGGACTAGCGGAGAGACCCAGTACTTC.

The V call is TRBV2, the J call TRBJ2-2; TRBD1 matches at 8 bases. Germline V gene data show CDR1 as SNHLY and CDR2 as FYNNEI. Trimming at V came to 8 bases and at J to 2 bases, leaving 7 bases not matched to a gene. The CDR3 is made up of 15 amino acids. This CDR3 is CASGRQGSNTGELFF. CDR3 nucleotide sequence: TGTGCCAGCGGACGACAGGGGTCAAACACCGGGGAGCTGTTTTTT.

The CDR3 sequence is CAIRAGTGGANDGYTF. The CDR3 DNA reads as TGTGCCATCAGAGCCGGGACAGGGGGCGCCAACGATGGCTACACCTTC. The gene calls are TRBV10-3 and TRBJ1-2; 12 bases fit TRBD1. Germline trimming cut 6 bases from V and 6 bases from J; bases unmatched to any gene: 11. Per germline, CDR1 ENHRY and CDR2 SYGVKD. This CDR3 comprises 16 residues.

The CDR3 sequence is CASSLYNEQFF. For the CDR3, the DNA is TGTGCCAGCTCCCTTTACAATGAGCAGTTCTTC. The chain is built from TRBV18 and TRBJ2-1; D remains ambiguous. Per the germline V gene, CDR1 is KGHSH and CDR2 is LQKENI. This CDR3 contains 11 residues. The ends were cut back, 6 bases at V and 4 bases at J, with 4 bases in the middle.

This clone was detected only a few times. The chain joins TRBV5-1 to TRBJ2-5; tentatively, D is TRBD2 (6 bases). The end of the DNA fits TRBJ2-7 better, so the J call may be wrong. CDR1 is SGHRS, CDR2 YFSETQ, per germline. This CDR3 is built from 18 residues. The CDR3 loop is CASSLVVLGGASSYEQYF. CDR3 DNA sequence: TGCGCCAGCAGCTTGGTCGTATTGGGCGGGGCAAGCTCCTACGAGCAGTACTTC.

The chain employs TRBV7-3 and TRBJ2-3, with 8 positions matching TRBD1. CDR1 and CDR2 (germline): SGHTA, FQGTGA. This CDR3 has 15 amino acids. Losses at the gene ends were 2 bases for V and 4 bases for J; bases not matched to a gene: 5. This chain's CDR3 is CASSLSGRGPDTQYF. The CDR3 coding sequence is TGTGCCAGCAGCTTATCAGGCAGGGGGCCAGATACGCAGTATTTT.

The gene calls are TRBV28 and TRBJ1-6; D is unresolved. The CDR3 is made up of 12 amino acids. Germline CDR1 reads MDHEN; CDR2 reads SYDVKM. V lost 1 base and J 8 bases, leaving 3 bases between the germline ends. CDR3 residues: CASSLSYSPLHF. The CDR3 DNA is TGTGCCAGCAGTTTATCGTATTCACCCCTCCACTTT.

The V and J genes are TRBV7-2 and TRBJ2-2, with D unclear. Deletions cut 1 base from V and 2 bases from J, with 8 bases between. Per the germline V gene, CDR1 is SGHTA and CDR2 is FQGNSA. The CDR3 length is 15 residues. CDR3: CASSLVAANTGELFF. CDR3 bases: TGTGCCAGCAGCTTAGTTGCGGCCAACACCGGGGAGCTGTTTTTT.